Listed below are T cell receptor beta chains from one sample, sequenced in a study of regulatory T cells in long-lasting Graves disease. Each CDR3 protein gets one entry after TCRdb re-called the multiplex PCR reads with MiXCR. The table records approximately 390,000 distinct CDR3 sequences, about 16% of them present only once. A further study also used this sample, focusing on T cells in Graves' hyperthyroidism and ophthalmopathy.

Source: peripheral blood mononuclear cells (PBMCs), taken at new diagnosis, from a patient treated with antithyroid drugs. These receptors originate from a woman under 30 with Graves disease. Both conserved end residues are part of each CDR3. The D gene is left open where the match is weak. Rows may omit the clone size; those that give it use once, few, many or a size class.

>.|many|TRBJ2-3|TRBV27
TGTGCCAGCAGGGGACCCCGCACAGATACGCAGTATTTT
CASRGPRTDTQYF
>TRBD2|many|TRBJ2-5|TRBV6-1
TGTGCCAGCCTTGTACGTGACTGGACTAGCGGAGGTGTGGAGACCCAGTACTTC
CASLVRDWTSGGVETQYF
>TRBD1|many|TRBJ2-2|TRBV24-1
TGTGCCACCAGTGATTCGGGACAGGGGACAACCGGGGAGCTGTTTTTT
CATSDSGQGTTGELFF
>.|few|TRBJ1-6|TRBV28
TGTGCCAGCAGTCTCTTCGGGGCAGGCCACGGATCTTCACCCCTCCACTTT
CASSLFGAGHGSSPLHF
>TRBD1|.|TRBJ1-2|TRBV7-2
TGTGCCAGCAGCTTAGTGTCAGGGGGAGACTATGGCTACACCTTC
CASSLVSGGDYGYTF
>.|.|TRBJ1-4|TRBV10-3
TGTGCCATCAAACCCGCAACTAATGAAAAACTGTTTTTT
CAIKPATNEKLFF
>.|many|TRBJ2-1|TRBV2
TGTGCCAGCAGTGGACCATCCGGGGGAGGCGAGCAGTTCTTC
CASSGPSGGGEQFF
>.|.|TRBJ2-7|TRBV28
TGTGCCAGCAGTTTACCCGCAGTCTCTTACGAGCAGTACTTC
CASSLPAVSYEQYF
>TRBD2|many|TRBJ2-3|TRBV6-2/TRBV6-3
TGTGCCAGCAGTCCCCCCGGGACTAGCGGTTATAGGGGCACAGATACGCAGTATTTT
CASSPPGTSGYRGTDTQYF
>.|many|TRBJ2-1|TRBV20-1
TGCAGTGCTGGACGTCATGAGCAGTTCTTC
CSAGRHEQFF
>.|many|TRBJ2-7|TRBV7-2
TGTGCCAGCAGCACCGAGACCCCCTACGAGCAGTACTTC
CASSTETPYEQYF
>.|many|TRBJ1-2|TRBV30
TGTGCCTGGAGCCCTCGAGAGACTCTATCCTATGGCTACACCTTC
CAWSPRETLSYGYTF
>.|many|TRBJ2-7|TRBV20-1
TGCAGTGCTAGCTCCAGGAGGGACGAGCAGTACTTC
CSASSRRDEQYF
>TRBD1|many|TRBJ2-5|TRBV2
TGTGCCAGCAGTTTCCAGGGGGCAGAGACCCAGTACTTC
CASSFQGAETQYF
>.|many|TRBJ1-6|TRBV28
TGTGCCAGCAGTCCTACAGGGTGGGGTTCACCCCTCCACTTT
CASSPTGWGSPLHF